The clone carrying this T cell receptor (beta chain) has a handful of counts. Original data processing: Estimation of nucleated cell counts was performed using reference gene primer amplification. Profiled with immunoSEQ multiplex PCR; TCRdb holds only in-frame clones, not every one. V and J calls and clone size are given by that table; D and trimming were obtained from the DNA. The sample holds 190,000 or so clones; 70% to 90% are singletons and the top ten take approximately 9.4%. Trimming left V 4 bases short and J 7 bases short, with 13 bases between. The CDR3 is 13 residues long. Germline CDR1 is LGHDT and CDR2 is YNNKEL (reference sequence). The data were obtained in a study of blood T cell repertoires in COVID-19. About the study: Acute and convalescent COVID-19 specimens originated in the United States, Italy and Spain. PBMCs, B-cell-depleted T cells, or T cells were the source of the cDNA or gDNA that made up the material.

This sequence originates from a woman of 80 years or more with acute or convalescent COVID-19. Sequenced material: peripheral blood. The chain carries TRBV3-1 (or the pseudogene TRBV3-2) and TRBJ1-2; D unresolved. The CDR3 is CASSLSPRSGYTF. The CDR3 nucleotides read TGTGCCAGCAGCCTCTCCCCCCGGAGTGGCTACACCTTC.